The 18 T cell receptor beta chains below come from one sample, sequenced in a study of vaccination and CD4 T cells after COVID-19. These TCRs are of unknown antigen specificity. The sample's treatment: approximately 10-day PBMC culture with coronavirus spike peptide pools or control peptides (ViraFEST assay). Once obtained from cultured CD4+ T cells, the DNA was sequenced using the Oncomine TCR Beta short-read assay. A single record per CDR3 protein comes from TCRdb applying MiXCR to the PCR reads. The sample lists approximately 6,700 distinct CDR3 sequences, around 45% occurring once. The sample taken for sequencing was CD4+ T cells from blood, cultured in vitro. The receptors derive from a human donor who had recovered from COVID-19.

This clonotype is medium-sized by share. V and J are TRBV24-1 and TRBJ1-4, with no clear D. V shed 1 base and J shed 0 bases, with 8 bases lying between them. CDR3 length equals 16 residues. CDR1 and CDR2 (germline): KGHDR, SFDVKD. CDR3 nucleotide sequence: TGTGCCACCAGTGATTTTGGCGATCCAACTAATGAAAAACTGTTTTTT. Translated: CATSDFGDPTNEKLFF.

The gene calls are TRBV7-9 and TRBJ1-1, with 7 bases fitting TRBD1. The CDR3 covers 14 residues. The J segment lost 10 bases and the V segment lost 5 bases, leaving 13 bases of the junction unmatched. In germline, CDR1 is SEHNR, CDR2 FQNEAQ (reference sequence). The CDR3 region is CASSLPTGRYRAFF. CDR3 DNA sequence: TGTGCCAGCAGCCTCCCGACAGGGCGATATAGAGCTTTCTTT.

This clonotype was counted once. At one of its ends the junction is not consistent with the germline gene, which may arise from a read error. This rearrangement joins TRBV7-7 to TRBJ2-5, with D possibly called TRBD1 or TRBD2 (5 bases each). The CDR3 totals 15 residues. CDR1 is SSHAT, CDR2 FNYEAQ, per germline (reference sequence). The CDR3 region is CASSLEFRGQETRYF. The CDR3 bases are TGTGCTAGCAGCTTAGAATTCCGGGGCCAAGAGACCCGGTACTTC.

The sample holds a few counts of this clonotype. This chain links TRBV29-1 with TRBJ1-6, with 7 bases that match TRBD1. This CDR3 is 13 amino acids long. V was clipped by 6 bases and J by 7 bases; unmatched bases: 6. CDR1 SQVTM and CDR2 ANQGSEA come from the germline V gene. CDR3 amino acids: CSVGQDQNSPLHF. CDR3 sequence (DNA): TGCAGCGTCGGACAGGACCAAAATTCACCCCTCCACTTT.

A few counts support this clonotype. This chain connects TRBV11-2 to TRBJ1-2, with D possibly being TRBD1 (5 bases). Germline V gene sequence: CDR1 SGHAT, CDR2 FQNNGV. This CDR3 region has 13 residues. V shed 1 base and J shed 3 bases, with 6 bases lying between them. For the CDR3, the DNA is TGTGCCAGCAGCTTAGGGGGGGACTATGGCTACACCTTC. Its protein is CASSLGGDYGYTF.

The V and J genes are TRBV20-1 and TRBJ1-3; D unclear. In germline, CDR1 is DFQATT, CDR2 SNEGSKA (reference sequence). Trimming took 1 base from V and 6 from J, leaving 13 bases between them. The CDR3 is made up of 14 amino acids. CDR3: CSARGPLGTNTIYF. CDR3 DNA: TGCAGTGCTAGAGGGCCTCTGGGAACAAACACCATATATTTT.

The chain uses TRBV5-5 and TRBJ1-5; TRBD1 matches at 7 bases. Germline CDR1 reads SGHKS; CDR2 reads YYEKEE (reference sequence). The CDR3 has 19 amino acids. J gave up 2 bases and V 4 bases, and 18 bases lay outside the gene matches. As DNA, the CDR3 is TGTGCCAGCAGCCCAGGGGGACAGATGTGGTGGGGGGGCAATCAGCCCCAGCATTTT. Its protein is CASSPGGQMWWGGNQPQHF.

The rearrangement links TRBV20-1 to TRBJ1-4; no clear D. V was pared by 3 bases and J by 0 bases, with 5 bases between. The CDR3 is 13 residues long. CDR1 and CDR2 from the germline V gene are DFQATT and SNEGSKA (reference sequence). As DNA, the CDR3 is TGCAGTGCTAGGCGCGCAACTAATGAAAAACTGTTTTTT. This codes for CSARRATNEKLFF.

The V gene is TRBV18, the J gene TRBJ2-1; the match to TRBD1 covers 8 bases. CDR3 length equals 17 residues. CDR1 and CDR2 (germline): KGHSH, LQKENI. J was trimmed by 4 bases and V by 0 bases; bases with no gene match: 8. CDR3 coding DNA: TGTGCCAGCTCACCACCTTTGGTACAGGGGGTTTACAATGAGCAGTTCTTC. This codes for CASSPPLVQGVYNEQFF.

The V and J genes are TRBV7-2 and TRBJ2-7, with TRBD2 as a possible D gene (5 bases). The CDR3 has 12 residues. Germline V gene lookup returns CDR1 SGHTA and CDR2 FQGNSA. V was clipped by 5 bases and J by 4 bases, with 9 bases between them. The CDR3, as DNA: TGTGCCAGCAGCGCCACTAGGTACGAGCAGTACTTC. This translates into CASSATRYEQYF.

This chain joins TRBV7-3 and TRBJ2-7; no clear D. This CDR3 contains 13 residues. V was pared by 4 bases and J by 8 bases, with 15 bases between. CDR1 and CDR2 from the germline V gene are SGHTA and FQGTGA. The CDR3: CASSSSNGGKQYF. The CDR3 bases are TGTGCCAGCAGCTCCAGCAATGGTGGGAAGCAGTACTTC. The entire variable domain, with the rest obtained from reference TRBV7-3 and TRBJ2-7, is as follows: GAGVSQTPSNKVTEKGKYVELRCDPISGHTALYWYRQSLGQGPEFLIYFQGTGAADDSGLPNDRFFAVRPEGSVSTLKIQRTERGDSAVYLCASSSSNGGKQYFGPGTRLTVT.

This chain links TRBV5-1 with TRBJ2-5; perhaps TRBD1 as D (8 bases). This CDR3 spans 16 amino acids. The germline V gene encodes CDR1 SGHRS and CDR2 YFSETQ. The V and J ends lost 0 bases and 5 bases respectively, with 17 bases between them. The chain's CDR3 is CASSLDRGGSGETQYF. CDR3 nucleotides: TGCGCCAGCAGCTTGGACAGGGGGGGGAGTGGGGAGACCCAGTACTTC.

This chain uses TRBV30 with TRBJ1-5; D is uncertain. V was pared by 1 base and J by 3 bases, with 7 bases between. CDR1 GTSNPN and CDR2 SVGIG come from the germline V gene (reference sequence). This CDR3 has 13 residues. The CDR3 reads CAWSALVNQPQHF. DNA for the CDR3: TGTGCCTGGAGTGCGCTAGTCAATCAGCCCCAGCATTTT. Full variable domain (outside the CDR3, taken from reference TRBV30 and TRBJ1-5): SQTIHQWPATLVQPVGSPLSLECTVEGTSNPNLYWYRQAAGRGLQLLFYSVGIGQISSEVPQNLSASRPQDRQFILSSKKLLLSDSGFYLCAWSALVNQPQHFGDGTRLSIL.

The chain employs TRBV7-9 and TRBJ1-2; 9 bases agree with TRBD1. Germline V gene sequence: CDR1 SEHNR, CDR2 FQNEAQ (reference sequence). The CDR3 is made up of 15 amino acids. The V gene end was trimmed by 5 bases and the J gene end by 0 bases; junction bases not matched to a gene: 4. Here the CDR3 reads CASSVWDRANYGYTF. CDR3 bases: TGTGCCAGCAGCGTGTGGGACAGGGCTAACTATGGCTACACCTTC.

This clonotype showed up just a few times. The chain couples TRBV6-1 to TRBJ1-1; D is ambiguous. This CDR3 has 12 amino acids. The V gene lost 2 bases and the J gene lost 7 bases, with 8 bases spanning the gap. Germline V gives CDR1 MNHNS, CDR2 SASEGT. CDR3 sequence reads: CASSELQIEAFF. The CDR3 nucleotides read TGTGCCAGCAGTGAACTTCAGATTGAAGCTTTCTTT.

In this sample, this clonotype is medium-sized. The rearrangement links TRBV19 to TRBJ2-1; 9 bases are a match to TRBD1. Germline-derived CDR1 and CDR2 are LNHDA and SQIVND (reference sequence). CDR3 length: 16 residues. Germline trimming cut 4 bases from V and 0 bases from J; bases unmatched to any gene: 4. This CDR3 reads CASSRDREGSYNEQFF. CDR3 bases: TGTGCCAGTAGTAGGGACAGGGAGGGCTCCTACAATGAGCAGTTCTTC.

This clonotype was found a few times. The V gene is TRBV20-1, the J gene TRBJ1-1; D is undetermined. This CDR3 is built from 11 residues. CDR1 is DFQATT and CDR2 is SNEGSKA in the germline V gene (reference sequence). CDR3 protein: CSALNGPTAFF. The CDR3 nucleotides read TGCAGCGCCTTAAATGGCCCGACGGCTTTCTTT.

The gene calls are TRBV7-8 and TRBJ1-1, with a tentative D call TRBD1 (5 bases). CDR3 length equals 15 residues. The germline gives CDR1 SGHVS, CDR2 FQNEAQ. Trimming shortened V by 6 bases and J by 3 bases, and 17 bases separated the two germline ends. In nucleotides, the CDR3 is TGTGCCAGCAGTAGCCAAGACATCAGGGACACTGAAGCTTTCTTT. It encodes CASSSQDIRDTEAFF. Full variable domain (rest looked up from reference TRBV7-8 and TRBJ1-1): GAGVSQSPRYKVAKRGQDVALRCDPISGHVSLFWYQQALGQGPEFLTYFQNEAQLDKSGLPSDRFFAERPEGSVSTLKIQRTQQEDSAVYLCASSSQDIRDTEAFFGQGTRLTVV.